A selection of T cell receptor beta chains follows, all from one sample in a study of CD8+CD57+ T cells in acquired aplastic anemia. TCRdb analysed the reads with MiXCR anew, one entry per CDR3 protein. The sample lists 200,000 or so distinct CDR3 sequences, over 60% occurring once. The specimen sequenced was sorted CD4+, CD8+, or CD8+CD57+ T cells (not recorded which) from PBMCs. Source of these receptors: a human donor with severe aplastic anemia or a healthy control (not recorded which). Both conserved end residues are part of each CDR3.

v_gene: TRBV10-1
j_gene: TRBJ2-3
CDR3aa: CASSESSGRANTDTQYF

v_gene: TRBV25-1
j_gene: TRBJ2-7
CDR3aa: CASSTQRRDIPYEQYF

v_gene: TRBV7-9
j_gene: TRBJ2-5
CDR3aa: CASSQMGGSETQYF

v_gene: TRBV5-1
j_gene: TRBJ2-7
CDR3aa: CASSPGREQYF

v_gene: TRBV5-4
j_gene: TRBJ2-7
CDR3aa: CASSWVAKGTKGYEQYF

v_gene: TRBV5-8
j_gene: TRBJ2-3
CDR3aa: CASRSGRFSSTDTQYF

v_gene: TRBV7-9
j_gene: TRBJ2-2
CDR3aa: CASSVFKSGGRTGELFF

v_gene: TRBV7-6
j_gene: TRBJ1-1
CDR3aa: CASSLEAGGFTEAFF

v_gene: TRBV6-6
j_gene: TRBJ1-6
CDR3aa: CASTARQRSPLHF

v_gene: TRBV19
j_gene: TRBJ2-6
CDR3aa: CASSPRQVQISGANVLTF

v_gene: TRBV29-1
j_gene: TRBJ1-2
CDR3aa: CSVGPVGDGYTF

v_gene: TRBV7-9
j_gene: TRBJ2-3
CDR3aa: CASSLALTGGDTQYF

v_gene: TRBV2
j_gene: TRBJ2-7
CDR3aa: CASSEVDSNSYEQYF

v_gene: TRBV20-1
j_gene: TRBJ2-5
CDR3aa: CSARDPAGQTQYF

v_gene: TRBV7-6
j_gene: TRBJ2-7
CDR3aa: CASSPTVFYEQYF

v_gene: TRBV9
j_gene: TRBJ1-2
CDR3aa: CASSSGAGGYTF

v_gene: TRBV19
j_gene: TRBJ1-2
CDR3aa: CASRVVGGGRNYGYTF

v_gene: TRBV7-9
j_gene: TRBJ1-6
CDR3aa: CASSSSGQGNSPLHF

v_gene: TRBV5-1
j_gene: TRBJ2-2
CDR3aa: CASSLPRGKGTSNTGELFF

v_gene: TRBV7-9
j_gene: TRBJ2-1
CDR3aa: CASSLTGVEQFF

v_gene: TRBV10-3
j_gene: TRBJ2-1
CDR3aa: CAISELAAAVEQFF

v_gene: TRBV3-1
j_gene: TRBJ1-1
CDR3aa: CASSLRQGAQTEAFF

v_gene: TRBV10-3
j_gene: TRBJ1-2
CDR3aa: CAISDLVTDNYGYTF

v_gene: TRBV29-1
j_gene: TRBJ2-2
CDR3aa: CSAGRGLDTGELFF

v_gene: TRBV20-1
j_gene: TRBJ2-1
CDR3aa: CSAISGQTGYEQFF

v_gene: TRBV15
j_gene: TRBJ2-3
CDR3aa: CATSRDQLVGFSDTQYF

v_gene: TRBV4-3
j_gene: TRBJ1-1
CDR3aa: CASSQEGQGGTEAFF

v_gene: TRBV20-1
j_gene: TRBJ1-5
CDR3aa: CSATRGDQPQHF

v_gene: TRBV7-8
j_gene: TRBJ1-2
CDR3aa: CASSPEDSYGYTF

v_gene: TRBV24-1
j_gene: TRBJ2-2
CDR3aa: CATSDHETSSYTGELFF

v_gene: TRBV5-1
j_gene: TRBJ1-2
CDR3aa: CASSLGENSNYGYTF

v_gene: TRBV27
j_gene: TRBJ2-2
CDR3aa: CASAPSAATGELFF

v_gene: TRBV24-1
j_gene: TRBJ2-3
CDR3aa: CATSDQGTDTQYF

v_gene: TRBV5-1
j_gene: TRBJ2-7
CDR3aa: CASSPGTDSYEQYF

v_gene: TRBV6-1
j_gene: TRBJ2-3
CDR3aa: CASSEARGGSDTQYF

v_gene: TRBV7-2
j_gene: TRBJ1-1
CDR3aa: CASSLAGTYTTEAFF

v_gene: TRBV7-9
j_gene: TRBJ2-3
CDR3aa: CASSDIKWSGGGTDTQYF

v_gene: TRBV2
j_gene: TRBJ1-5
CDR3aa: CASSEEGRVSQPQHF

v_gene: TRBV7-2
j_gene: TRBJ2-7
CDR3aa: CASRLTYERYF

v_gene: TRBV29-1
j_gene: TRBJ2-7
CDR3aa: CSVVGDNLYEQYF

v_gene: TRBV12-5
j_gene: TRBJ2-5
CDR3aa: CASGLDLIGETQYF

v_gene: TRBV20-1
j_gene: TRBJ2-3
CDR3aa: CSARDGTSIDTQYF

v_gene: TRBV7-9
j_gene: TRBJ2-7
CDR3aa: CASSLDLLTEYEQYF

v_gene: TRBV7-3
j_gene: TRBJ2-3
CDR3aa: CASSTGTGVTDTQYF